This T cell receptor beta chain was observed in a study of blood T cell repertoires in COVID-19. On the study more broadly: COVID-19 samples collected from the United States, Italy and Spain covered acute and convalescent phases. T cells, B-cell-depleted T cells, or PBMCs supplied cDNA or gDNA.

Per the authors' pipeline: Researchers report that nucleated cell counts were estimated from reference gene primer amplification. Method: immunoSEQ multiplex PCR; TCRdb's copy keeps in-frame clones and lacks some. V and J calls and clone size are copied from that table; D and trimming were computed from the DNA. The sample contains over 70,000 clones, 75% to 85% of which appear only once. The ends lost 0 bases at V and 6 bases at J; junction bases unmatched: 2. From germline, CDR1 is SGHRS and CDR2 YFSETQ. CDR3 length: 14 amino acids. This rearrangement joins TRBV5-1 to TRBJ2-7, with TRBD2 matching over 11 bases. The sample comprised peripheral blood. This TCR was sampled from a woman between 70 and 85 years old with acute or convalescent COVID-19. This chain's CDR3 is CASSLVLAGGEQYF. In DNA form, the CDR3 reads TGCGCCAGCAGCTTGGTCCTAGCGGGAGGCGAGCAGTACTTC.